A single sample is the source of the 6 T cell receptor beta chains below, sequenced in a study of blood T cell repertoires in COVID-19. Generated by immunoSEQ multiplex PCR, the TCRdb table keeps only in-frame clones and is missing some. The sample lists 40,000 to 50,000 clones; 75% to 90% were seen once. Specimen: peripheral blood. These receptors all come from a human donor in a cohort sampled during active COVID-19.

The J gene is TRBJ1-2, the V gene TRBV11-2; 7 nucleotides agree with TRBD1. CDR1 is SGHAT and CDR2 is FQNNGV in the germline V gene. This CDR3 contains 14 residues. V lost 4 bases and J lost 6; bases outside the gene matches: 8. In DNA form, the CDR3 reads TGTGCCAGCAGCTCGGGACAGACCCAACATGGCTACACCTTC. Amino acid sequence: CASSSGQTQHGYTF.

The chain recombines TRBV5-1 with TRBJ2-7, with D possibly being TRBD1 (5 bases). The CDR3 contains 14 residues. V shed 0 bases and J shed 3 bases, with 10 bases lying between them. The germline CDR1 and CDR2 sequences are SGHRS and YFSETQ. As DNA, the CDR3 is TGCGCCAGCAGCTTGGAGGGGTCAGGCTACGAGCAGTACTTC. Translated, it gives CASSLEGSGYEQYF.

This clone has just a few counts. V is TRBV7-9 and J is TRBJ1-1; weak D call: TRBD1 (6 bases). Trimming shortened V by 0 bases and J by 1 base, and 9 bases separated the two germline ends. The CDR3 consists of 15 residues. Looked up from germline, CDR1 is SEHNR and CDR2 is FQNEAQ (reference sequence). CDR3 loop: CASSLAGRGNTEAFF. CDR3 DNA: TGTGCCAGCAGCTTAGCGGGCAGGGGGAACACTGAAGCTTTCTTT.

This chain uses TRBV4-3 with TRBJ2-3, with 10 bases lining up with TRBD2. The CDR3 sequence is 18 residues long. Trimming cost V 0 bases and J 3 bases; bases outside gene matches: 9. Looked up from germline, CDR1 is LGHNA and CDR2 is YSLEER. The DNA of the CDR3 is TGCGCCAGCAGCCAAGATGGCACTAGCGGGGCCCCGACAGATACGCAGTATTTT. This sequence encodes CASSQDGTSGAPTDTQYF.

The chain has TRBV9 and TRBJ2-7, with 13 bases that match TRBD2. The germline gives CDR1 SGDLS, CDR2 YYNGEE. V gave up 3 bases and J gave up 0 bases; unmatched junction bases: 9. This CDR3 comprises 18 residues. The CDR3 DNA follows: TGTGCCAGCAGCGAAGGACTAGCGGGGGCCCTCGACTCCTACGAGCAGTACTTC. Translating gives CASSEGLAGALDSYEQYF.

V is TRBV11-2 and J is TRBJ1-1; D is undetermined. V lost 5 bases to trimming and J lost 1 base, with 11 bases between them. This CDR3 has 14 amino acids. Germline lookup yields CDR1 SGHAT and CDR2 FQNNGV. The CDR3 region is CASSPLGENTEAFF. The CDR3 coding sequence is TGTGCCAGCAGCCCCCTGGGAGAGAACACTGAAGCTTTCTTT.